Sequencing of this TCR beta chain was carried out in a study of blood T cell repertoires in COVID-19. Looked up from germline, CDR1 is MNHEY and CDR2 is SMNVEV (reference sequence). J gave up 0 bases and V 4 bases, and 10 bases lay outside the gene matches. There are 19 residues in the CDR3. Authors' analysis steps: The assay estimated nucleated cells by amplifying reference gene primers. Produced via immunoSEQ multiplex PCR; TCRdb's table is partial and in-frame only. V, J and clone size derive from that table, while D and trimming were established from the DNA sequence. The sample holds about 74,000 clones, roughly 91% seen once.

This sequence was found in a woman aged 50 to 60 in a cohort sampled during active COVID-19. The material sequenced was peripheral blood. The V and J genes are TRBV27 and TRBJ2-1; 12 nucleotides match TRBD1. The DNA for the CDR3 is TGTGCCAGCAGTTCTCCCTCCGGGACAGGGGGCTCCTCCTACAATGAGCAGTTCTTC. It codes for CASSSPSGTGGSSYNEQFF.